The TCR beta chain under discussion was sequenced for a study of vaccination and CD4 T cells after COVID-19. Study summary: Nasal swab PCR detected SARS-CoV-2 in convalescent patients; under 10 had mild disease, one severe. Convalescent individuals numbered four females and six males, two being Hispanic. Study results and limitations: A median about 90% of convalescent patients' SARS-CoV-2-reactive clones emerged only after vaccination. Median SARS-CoV-2-reactive clonotype numbers rose nonsignificantly, about 20 to 38.

Sample treatment: approximately nine-day PBMC culture with coronavirus spike peptide pools or control peptides (ViraFEST assay). Note on this clonotype: Its target is not known.

Once obtained from cultured CD4+ T cells, the DNA was sequenced using the Oncomine TCR Beta short-read assay. Each CDR3 protein is one row after TCRdb ran MiXCR on the PCR reads. This table has about 4,100 distinct CDR3 sequences, about a fifth appearing once. Germline loops: CDR1 SEHNR, CDR2 FQNEAQ (reference sequence). V dropped 2 bases and J dropped 6; count of bases not matched to a gene: 2. CDR3 length: 13 residues. Sequenced: CD4+ T cells from blood, cultured in vitro. This sequence originates from a human donor who had recovered from COVID-19. The chain links TRBV7-9 to TRBJ2-7; 9 nucleotides match TRBD2. This CDR3 reads CASSLSGGLEQYF. CDR3 DNA sequence: TGTGCCAGCAGCTTAAGCGGGGGGCTCGAGCAGTACTTC.